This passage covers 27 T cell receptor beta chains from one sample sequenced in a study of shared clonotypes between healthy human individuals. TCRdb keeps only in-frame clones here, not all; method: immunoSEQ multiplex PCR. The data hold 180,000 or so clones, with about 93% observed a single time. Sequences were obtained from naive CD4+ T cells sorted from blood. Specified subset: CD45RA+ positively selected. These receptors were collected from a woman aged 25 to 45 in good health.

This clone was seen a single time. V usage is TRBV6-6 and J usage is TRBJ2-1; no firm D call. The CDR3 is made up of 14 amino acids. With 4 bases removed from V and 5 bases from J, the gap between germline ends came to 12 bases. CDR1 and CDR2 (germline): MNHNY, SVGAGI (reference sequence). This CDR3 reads CASSSYLKNNEQFF. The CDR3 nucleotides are TGTGCCAGCAGTTCCTACCTCAAAAACAATGAGCAGTTCTTC.

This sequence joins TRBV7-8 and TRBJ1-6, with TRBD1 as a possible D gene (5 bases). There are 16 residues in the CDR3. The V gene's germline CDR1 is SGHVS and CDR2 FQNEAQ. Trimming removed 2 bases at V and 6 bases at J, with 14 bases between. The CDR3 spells CASSLRRRQTNSPLHF. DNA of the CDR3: TGTGCCAGCAGCTTAAGGCGGAGACAGACTAATTCACCCCTCCACTTT.

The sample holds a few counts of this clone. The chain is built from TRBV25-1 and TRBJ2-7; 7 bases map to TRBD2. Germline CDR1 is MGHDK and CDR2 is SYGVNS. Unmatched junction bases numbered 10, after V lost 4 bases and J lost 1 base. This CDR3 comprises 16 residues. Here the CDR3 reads CASSASPGDYSYEQYF. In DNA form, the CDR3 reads TGTGCCAGCAGTGCCTCCCCCGGGGACTATTCCTACGAGCAGTACTTC.

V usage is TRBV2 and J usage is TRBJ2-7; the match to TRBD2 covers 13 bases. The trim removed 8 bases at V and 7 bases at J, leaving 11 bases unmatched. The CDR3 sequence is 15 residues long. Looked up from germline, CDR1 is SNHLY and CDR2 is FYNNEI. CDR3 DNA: TGTGCCAGCTCCATCGGACTAGCGGGAGTGAGTGAGCAGTACTTC. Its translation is CASSIGLAGVSEQYF. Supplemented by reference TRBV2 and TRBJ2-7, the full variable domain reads EPEVTQTPSHQVTQMGQEVILRCVPISNHLYFYWYRQILGQKVEFLVSFYNNEISEKSEIFDDQFSVERPDGSNFTLKIRSTKLEDSAMYFCASSIGLAGVSEQYFGPGTRLTVT.

The CDR3: CASSLAGQGLGEQYF. DNA of the CDR3: TGCGCCAGCAGCTTGGCGGGACAGGGTTTAGGGGAGCAGTACTTC. The V and J genes are TRBV5-1 and TRBJ2-7; 9 nucleotides align to TRBD1. Per germline, CDR1 SGHRS and CDR2 YFSETQ. J lost 7 bases, V lost 0 bases, and 8 bases had no gene match. CDR3 length: 15 residues.

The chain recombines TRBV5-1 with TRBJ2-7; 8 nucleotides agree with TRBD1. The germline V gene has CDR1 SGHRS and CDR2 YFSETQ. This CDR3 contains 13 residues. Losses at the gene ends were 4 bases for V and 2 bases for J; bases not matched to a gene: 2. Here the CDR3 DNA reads TGCGCCAGCAGCGCGACAGGGGCCTACGAGCAGTACTTC. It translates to CASSATGAYEQYF.

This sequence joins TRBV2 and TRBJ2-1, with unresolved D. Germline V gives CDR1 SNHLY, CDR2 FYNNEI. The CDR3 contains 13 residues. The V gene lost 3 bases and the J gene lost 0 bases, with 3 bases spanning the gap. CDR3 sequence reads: CASSESSYNEQFF. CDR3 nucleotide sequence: TGTGCCAGCAGTGAGAGCTCCTACAATGAGCAGTTCTTC.

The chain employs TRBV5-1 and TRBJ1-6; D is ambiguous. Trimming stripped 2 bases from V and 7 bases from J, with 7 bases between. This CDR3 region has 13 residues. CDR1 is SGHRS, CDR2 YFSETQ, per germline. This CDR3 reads CASSLDGNSPLHF. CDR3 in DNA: TGCGCCAGCAGCTTAGACGGGAATTCACCCCTCCACTTT.

The CDR3 loop reads CTGPDTQYF. The CDR3 DNA reads as TGCACCGGCCCAGATACGCAGTATTTT. V gene TRBV20-1 combines with J gene TRBJ2-3; D is unclear. The CDR3 sequence is 9 residues long. CDR1 and CDR2 from the germline V gene are DFQATT and SNEGSKA (reference sequence).

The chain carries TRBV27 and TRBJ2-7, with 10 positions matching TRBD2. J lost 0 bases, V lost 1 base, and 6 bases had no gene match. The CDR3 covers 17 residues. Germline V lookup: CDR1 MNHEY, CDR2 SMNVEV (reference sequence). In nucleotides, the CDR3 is TGTGCCAGCAGTTTATTCGCTAGCGGGAGTGGCTCCTACGAGCAGTACTTC. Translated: CASSLFASGSGSYEQYF.

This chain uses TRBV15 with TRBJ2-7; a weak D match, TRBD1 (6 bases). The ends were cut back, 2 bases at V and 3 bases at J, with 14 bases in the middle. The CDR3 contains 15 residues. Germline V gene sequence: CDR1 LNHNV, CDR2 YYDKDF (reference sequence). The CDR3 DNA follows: TGTGCCACCAGCAGAACACAGGGTGGGAACTACGAGCAGTACTTC. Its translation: CATSRTQGGNYEQYF. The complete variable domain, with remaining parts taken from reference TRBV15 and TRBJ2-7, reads DAMVIQNPRYQVTQFGKPVTLSCSQTLNHNVMYWYQQKSSQAPKLLFHYYDKDFNNEADTPDNFQSRRPNTSFCFLDIRSPGLGDTAMYLCATSRTQGGNYEQYFGPGTRLTVT.

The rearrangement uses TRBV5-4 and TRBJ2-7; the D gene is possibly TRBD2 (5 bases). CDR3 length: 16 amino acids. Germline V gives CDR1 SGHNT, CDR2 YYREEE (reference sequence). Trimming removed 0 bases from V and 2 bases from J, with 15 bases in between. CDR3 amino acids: CASSLGVRRQPYEQYF. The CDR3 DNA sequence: TGTGCCAGCAGCTTGGGAGTAAGGAGGCAGCCCTACGAGCAGTACTTC.

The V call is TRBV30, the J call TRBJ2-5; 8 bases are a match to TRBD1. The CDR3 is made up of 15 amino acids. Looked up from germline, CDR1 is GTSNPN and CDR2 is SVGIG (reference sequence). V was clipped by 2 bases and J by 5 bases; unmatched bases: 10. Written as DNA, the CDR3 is TGTGCCTGGAGTTTAACAGGGGGTGATGCGGAGACCCAGTACTTC. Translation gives CAWSLTGGDAETQYF.

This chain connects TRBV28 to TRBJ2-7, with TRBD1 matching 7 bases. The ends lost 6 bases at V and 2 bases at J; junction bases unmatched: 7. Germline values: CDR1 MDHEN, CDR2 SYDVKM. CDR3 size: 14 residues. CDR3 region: CASSTGQAAYEQYF. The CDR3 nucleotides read TGTGCCAGCAGCACAGGACAGGCGGCCTACGAGCAGTACTTC.

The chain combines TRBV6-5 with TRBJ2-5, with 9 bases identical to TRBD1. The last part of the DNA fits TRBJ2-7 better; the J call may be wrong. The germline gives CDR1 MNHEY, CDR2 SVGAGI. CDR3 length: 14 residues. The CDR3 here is CASRNTGGGYEQYF. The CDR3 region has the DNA TGTGCCAGCAGGAATACAGGGGGCGGTTACGAGCAGTACTTC.

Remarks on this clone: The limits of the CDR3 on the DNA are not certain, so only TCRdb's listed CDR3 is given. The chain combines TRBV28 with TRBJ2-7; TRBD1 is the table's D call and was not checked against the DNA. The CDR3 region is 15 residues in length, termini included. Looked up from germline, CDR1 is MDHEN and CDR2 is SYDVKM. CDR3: CASSSSTGIGREQYF.

In DNA, the CDR3 is TGCGCCAGCAGCATGGGACGGTTAGAGACCCAGTACTTC. Protein: CASSMGRLETQYF. This chain connects TRBV5-1 to TRBJ2-5; D possibly matches TRBD1 or TRBD2 (5 bases each). V dropped 4 bases and J dropped 4 bases, with 11 bases sitting between them. Germline V gene sequence: CDR1 SGHRS, CDR2 YFSETQ. The CDR3 runs to 13 residues.

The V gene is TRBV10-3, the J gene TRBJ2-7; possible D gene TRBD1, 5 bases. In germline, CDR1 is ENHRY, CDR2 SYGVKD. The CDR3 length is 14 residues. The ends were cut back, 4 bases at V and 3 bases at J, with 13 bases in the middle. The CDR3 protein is CAISGAQGNYEQYF. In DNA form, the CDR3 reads TGTGCCATCAGTGGAGCCCAGGGCAACTACGAGCAGTACTTC.

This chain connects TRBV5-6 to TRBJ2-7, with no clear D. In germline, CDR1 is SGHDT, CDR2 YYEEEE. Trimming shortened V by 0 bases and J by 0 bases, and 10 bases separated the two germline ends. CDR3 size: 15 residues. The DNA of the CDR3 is TGTGCCAGCAGCTTGGTGGACCGAAGCTCCTACGAGCAGTACTTC. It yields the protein CASSLVDRSSYEQYF.

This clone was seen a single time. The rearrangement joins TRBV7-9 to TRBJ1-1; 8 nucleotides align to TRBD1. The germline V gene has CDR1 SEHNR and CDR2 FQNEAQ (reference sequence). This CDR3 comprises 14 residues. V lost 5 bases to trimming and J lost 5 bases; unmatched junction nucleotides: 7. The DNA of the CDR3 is TGTGCCAGCAGCATCGGACAGGGTTGGACTGAAGCTTTCTTT. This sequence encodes CASSIGQGWTEAFF.

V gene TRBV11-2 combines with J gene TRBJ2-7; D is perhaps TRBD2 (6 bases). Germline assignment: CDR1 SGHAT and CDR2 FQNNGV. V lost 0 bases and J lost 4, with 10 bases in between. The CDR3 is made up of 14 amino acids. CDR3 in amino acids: CASSLEFRGYEQYF. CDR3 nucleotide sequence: TGTGCCAGCAGCTTAGAATTTCGGGGGTACGAGCAGTACTTC.

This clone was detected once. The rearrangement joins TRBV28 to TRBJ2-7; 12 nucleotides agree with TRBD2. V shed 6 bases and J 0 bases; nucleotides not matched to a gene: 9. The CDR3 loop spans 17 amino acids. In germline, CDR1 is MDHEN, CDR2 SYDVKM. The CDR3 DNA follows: TGTGCCAGCAGACCTACTAGCGGGAGGCCCTCCTCCTACGAGCAGTACTTC. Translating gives CASRPTSGRPSSYEQYF.

DNA of the CDR3: TGTGCCAGCAGCCACCTAGCGGGGTCTAGAGGGGAGCAGTACTTC. This codes for CASSHLAGSRGEQYF. The chain has TRBV6-9 and TRBJ2-7; 9 positions match TRBD2. From germline, CDR1 is MNHGY and CDR2 SVAAGI. This CDR3 has 15 residues. Trimming took 6 bases from V and 7 from J; bases not matched to a gene: 13.

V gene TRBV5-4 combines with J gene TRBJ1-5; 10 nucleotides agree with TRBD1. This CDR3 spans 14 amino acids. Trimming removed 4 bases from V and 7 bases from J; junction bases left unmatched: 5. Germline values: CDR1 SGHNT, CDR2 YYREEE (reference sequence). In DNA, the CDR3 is TGTGCCAGCAGCCCCGGGACAGGGGACCAGCCCCAGCATTTT. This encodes CASSPGTGDQPQHF.

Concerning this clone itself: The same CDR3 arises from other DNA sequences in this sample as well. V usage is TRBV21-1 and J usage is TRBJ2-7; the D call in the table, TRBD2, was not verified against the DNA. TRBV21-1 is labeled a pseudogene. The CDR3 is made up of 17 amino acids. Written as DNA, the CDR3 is TGTGCCAGCAGCAAAGGACCACGGACTAGCGTCTCCTACGAGCAGTACTTC. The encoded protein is CASSKGPRTSVSYEQYF.

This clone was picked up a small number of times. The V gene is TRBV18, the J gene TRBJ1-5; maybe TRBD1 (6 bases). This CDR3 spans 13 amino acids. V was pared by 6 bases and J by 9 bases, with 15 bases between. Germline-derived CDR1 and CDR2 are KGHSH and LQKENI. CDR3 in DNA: TGTGCCAGCTCGTTACAGGGAGTAGGGCCCCAGCATTTT. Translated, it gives CASSLQGVGPQHF.

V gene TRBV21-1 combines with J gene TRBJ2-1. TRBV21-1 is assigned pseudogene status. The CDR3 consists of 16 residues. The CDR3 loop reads CASSPAADSSYNEQFF. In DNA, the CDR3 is TGTGCCAGCAGCCCCGCAGCTGATAGCTCCTACAATGAGCAGTTCTTC.